This TCR beta chain came from a study of spatial heterogeneity in lung cancer. In its sample, this clonotype was seen many times. Its target is not known. For a library built for alpha chains, this beta chain is a stray read; little rests on its size. The CDR3 runs to 15 residues. V lost 8 bases and J lost 0, with 16 bases in between. Each CDR3 protein gets one entry after TCRdb re-called the 5' RACE reads with MiXCR. The data show about 10,000 distinct CDR3 sequences, less than 15% seen once. Study findings and constraints: Ubiquitous expanded TCR counts tracked ubiquitous nonsynonymous mutations; regional expanded TCR counts tracked regional nonsynonymous mutations. The number of expanded tumor alpha and beta chains correlated with mutation number.

Time point: sample taken at primary tumor resection. Donation came from roughly 72 patients with untreated early-stage non-small cell lung cancer. Without sorting, whole RNA was sequenced from tumor, nontumor lung or frozen PBMC. This sequence joins TRBV12-3 or TRBV12-4 and TRBJ1-2; tentative D call: TRBD1 (5 bases). The sequencing here drew on lung tumor tissue, taken at surgery. The receptor was isolated from a male donor with early-stage non-small cell lung cancer. CDR3 region: CASYPPWGTNYGYTF. The CDR3 bases are TGTGCCAGCTATCCCCCGTGGGGGACTAACTATGGCTACACCTTC.